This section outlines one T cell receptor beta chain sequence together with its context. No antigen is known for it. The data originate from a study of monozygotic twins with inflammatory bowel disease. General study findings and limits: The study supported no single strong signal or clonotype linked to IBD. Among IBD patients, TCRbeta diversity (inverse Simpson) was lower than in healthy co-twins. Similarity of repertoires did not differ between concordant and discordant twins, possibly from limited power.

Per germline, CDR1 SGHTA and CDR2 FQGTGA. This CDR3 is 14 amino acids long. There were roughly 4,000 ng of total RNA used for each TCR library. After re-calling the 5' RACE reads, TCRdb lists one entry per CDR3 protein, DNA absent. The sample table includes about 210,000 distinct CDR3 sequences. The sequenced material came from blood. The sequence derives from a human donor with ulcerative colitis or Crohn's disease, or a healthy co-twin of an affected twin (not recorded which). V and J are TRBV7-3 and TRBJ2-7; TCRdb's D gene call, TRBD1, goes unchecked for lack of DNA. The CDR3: CASSLHQGPYEQYF.